This TCR beta chain originates from a study of siplizumab effects on memory and regulatory T cells. Assay: immunoSEQ multiplex PCR; the TCRdb copy retains only in-frame clones and omits some. The table records about 100,000 clones, about 94% of them present only once. CDR1 is MNHEY and CDR2 is SMNVEV in the germline V gene (reference sequence). V shed 3 bases and J shed 2 bases, with 10 bases lying between them. The CDR3 is 14 residues long. J is TRBJ1-1 and V is TRBV27; TRBD1 might be the D (5 bases). The TCR was taken from a human donor in good health. The material sequenced was non-Treg CD4+ T cells sorted from blood. DNA of the CDR3: TGTGCCAGCAGTTTGGGGCTGGAAAACACTGAAGCTTTCTTT. Its protein is CASSLGLENTEAFF.